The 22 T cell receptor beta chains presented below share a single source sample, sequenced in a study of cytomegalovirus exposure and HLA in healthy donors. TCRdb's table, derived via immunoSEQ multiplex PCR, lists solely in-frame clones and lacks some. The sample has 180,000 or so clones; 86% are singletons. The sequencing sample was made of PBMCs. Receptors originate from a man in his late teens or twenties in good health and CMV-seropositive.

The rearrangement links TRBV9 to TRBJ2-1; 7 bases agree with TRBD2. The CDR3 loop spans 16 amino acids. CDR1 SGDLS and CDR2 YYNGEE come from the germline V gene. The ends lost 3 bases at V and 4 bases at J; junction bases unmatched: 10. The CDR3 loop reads CASSGLGGTKYNEQFF. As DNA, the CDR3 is TGTGCCAGCAGCGGATTGGGAGGGACTAAATACAATGAGCAGTTCTTC.

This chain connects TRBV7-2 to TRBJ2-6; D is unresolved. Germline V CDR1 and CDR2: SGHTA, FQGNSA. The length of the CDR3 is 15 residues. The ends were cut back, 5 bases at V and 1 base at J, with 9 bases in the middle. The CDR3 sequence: CASSLTLSGANVLTF. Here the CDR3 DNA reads TGTGCCAGCAGCCTGACTCTTTCTGGGGCCAACGTCCTGACTTTC. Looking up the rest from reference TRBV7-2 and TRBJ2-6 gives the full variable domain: GAGVSQSPSNKVTEKGKDVELRCDPISGHTALYWYRQSLGQGLEFLIYFQGNSAPDKSGLPSDRFSAERTGGSVSTLTIQRTQQEDSAVYLCASSLTLSGANVLTFGAGSRLTVL.

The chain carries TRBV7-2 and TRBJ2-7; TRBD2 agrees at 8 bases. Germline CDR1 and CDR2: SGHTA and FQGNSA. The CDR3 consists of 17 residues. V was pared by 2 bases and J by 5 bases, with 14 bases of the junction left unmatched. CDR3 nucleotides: TGTGCCAGCAGCTTATATCCTGCGGGAGGTAACCGCCACGAGCAGTACTTC. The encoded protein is CASSLYPAGGNRHEQYF.

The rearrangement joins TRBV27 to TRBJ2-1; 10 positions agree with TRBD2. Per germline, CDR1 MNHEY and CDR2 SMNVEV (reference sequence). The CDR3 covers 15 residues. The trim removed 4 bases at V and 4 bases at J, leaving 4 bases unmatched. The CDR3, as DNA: TGTGCCAGCAGTTCCAGCGGGGGGGTTTACAATGAGCAGTTCTTC. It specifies CASSSSGGVYNEQFF.

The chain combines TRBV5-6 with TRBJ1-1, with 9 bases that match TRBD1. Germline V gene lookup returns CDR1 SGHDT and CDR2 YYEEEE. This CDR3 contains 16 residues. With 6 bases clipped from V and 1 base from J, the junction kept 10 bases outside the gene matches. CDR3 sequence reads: CASTIARGQGNTEAFF. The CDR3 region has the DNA TGTGCCAGCACCATCGCGCGGGGACAGGGGAACACTGAAGCTTTCTTT.

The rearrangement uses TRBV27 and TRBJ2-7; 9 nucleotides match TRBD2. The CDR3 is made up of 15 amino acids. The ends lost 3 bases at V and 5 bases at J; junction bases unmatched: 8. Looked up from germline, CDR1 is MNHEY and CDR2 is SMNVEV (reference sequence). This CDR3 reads CASSFRLAGVDEQYF. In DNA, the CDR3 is TGTGCCAGCAGTTTCCGATTAGCGGGAGTAGACGAGCAGTACTTC.

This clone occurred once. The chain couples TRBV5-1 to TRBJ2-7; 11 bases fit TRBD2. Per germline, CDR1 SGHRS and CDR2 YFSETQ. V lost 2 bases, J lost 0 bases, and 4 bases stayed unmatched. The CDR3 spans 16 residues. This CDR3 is CASSFSSGRPSYEQYF. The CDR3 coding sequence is TGCGCCAGCAGCTTTTCTAGCGGGAGGCCCTCCTACGAGCAGTACTTC.

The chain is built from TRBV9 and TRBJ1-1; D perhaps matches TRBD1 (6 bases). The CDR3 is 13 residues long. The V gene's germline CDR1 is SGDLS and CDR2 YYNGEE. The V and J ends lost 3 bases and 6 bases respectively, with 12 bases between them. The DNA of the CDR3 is TGTGCCAGCAGCGCCGGACAGTTTGCTGAAGCTTTCTTT. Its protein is CASSAGQFAEAFF.

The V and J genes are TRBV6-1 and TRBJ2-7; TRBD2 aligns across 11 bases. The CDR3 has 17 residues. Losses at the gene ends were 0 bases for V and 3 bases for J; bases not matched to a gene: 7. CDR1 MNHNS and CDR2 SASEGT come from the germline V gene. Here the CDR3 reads CASSEARRLAGHYEQYF. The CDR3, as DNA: TGTGCCAGCAGTGAAGCGAGGAGACTAGCGGGGCACTACGAGCAGTACTTC.

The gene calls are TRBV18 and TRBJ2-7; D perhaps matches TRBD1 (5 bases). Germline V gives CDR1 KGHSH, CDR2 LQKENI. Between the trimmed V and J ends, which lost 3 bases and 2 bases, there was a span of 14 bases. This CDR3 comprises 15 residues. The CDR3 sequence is CASSPGVDNPYEQYF. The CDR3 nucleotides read TGTGCCAGCTCACCGGGCGTGGACAACCCCTACGAGCAGTACTTC.

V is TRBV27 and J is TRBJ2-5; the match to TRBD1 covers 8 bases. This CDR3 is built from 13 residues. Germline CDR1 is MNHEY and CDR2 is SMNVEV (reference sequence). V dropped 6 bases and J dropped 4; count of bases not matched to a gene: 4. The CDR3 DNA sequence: TGTGCCAGCAGCCGACAGGGGAGAGAGACCCAGTACTTC. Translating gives CASSRQGRETQYF.

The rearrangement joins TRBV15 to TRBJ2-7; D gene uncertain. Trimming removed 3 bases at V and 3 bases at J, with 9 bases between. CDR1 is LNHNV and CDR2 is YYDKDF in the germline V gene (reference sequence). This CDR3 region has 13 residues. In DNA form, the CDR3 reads TGTGCCACCAGCAGTATGGCAAACTACGAGCAGTACTTC. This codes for CATSSMANYEQYF.

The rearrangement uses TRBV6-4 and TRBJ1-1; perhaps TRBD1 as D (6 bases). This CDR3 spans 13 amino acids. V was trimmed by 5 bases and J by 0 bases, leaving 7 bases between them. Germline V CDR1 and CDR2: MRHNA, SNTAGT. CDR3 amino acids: CASSWDMNTEAFF. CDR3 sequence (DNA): TGTGCCAGCAGTTGGGACATGAACACTGAAGCTTTCTTT.

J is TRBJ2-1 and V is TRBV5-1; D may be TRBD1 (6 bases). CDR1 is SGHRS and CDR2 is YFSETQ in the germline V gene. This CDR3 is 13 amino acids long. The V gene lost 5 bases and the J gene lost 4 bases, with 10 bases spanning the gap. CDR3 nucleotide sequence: TGCGCCAGCAGAACACAGGGATACAATGAGCAGTTCTTC. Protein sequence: CASRTQGYNEQFF.

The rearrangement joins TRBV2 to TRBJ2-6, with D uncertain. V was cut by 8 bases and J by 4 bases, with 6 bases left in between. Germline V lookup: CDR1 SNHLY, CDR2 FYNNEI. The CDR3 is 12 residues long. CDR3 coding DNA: TGTGCCAGCCACCGGGGGGCCAACGTCCTGACTTTC. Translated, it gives CASHRGANVLTF.

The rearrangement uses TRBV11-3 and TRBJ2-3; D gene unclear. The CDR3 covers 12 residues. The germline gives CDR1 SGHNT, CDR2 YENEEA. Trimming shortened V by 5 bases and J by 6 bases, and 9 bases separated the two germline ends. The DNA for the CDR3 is TGTGCCAGCAGCCTTTGGCAGGATACGCAGTATTTT. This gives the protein CASSLWQDTQYF.

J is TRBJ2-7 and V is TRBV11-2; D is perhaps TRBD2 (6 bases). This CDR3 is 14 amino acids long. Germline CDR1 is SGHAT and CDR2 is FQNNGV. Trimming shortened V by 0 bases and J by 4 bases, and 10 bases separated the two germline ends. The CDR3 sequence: CASSLERGRYEQYF. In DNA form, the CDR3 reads TGTGCCAGCAGCTTAGAACGGGGGAGGTACGAGCAGTACTTC.

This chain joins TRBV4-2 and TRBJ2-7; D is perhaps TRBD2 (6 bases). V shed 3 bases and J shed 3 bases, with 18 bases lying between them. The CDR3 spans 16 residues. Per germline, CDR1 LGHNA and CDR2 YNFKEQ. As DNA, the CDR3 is TGTGCCAGCAGCCAGGGAGGAGGGGACTCCAGCTACGAGCAGTACTTC. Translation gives CASSQGGGDSSYEQYF.

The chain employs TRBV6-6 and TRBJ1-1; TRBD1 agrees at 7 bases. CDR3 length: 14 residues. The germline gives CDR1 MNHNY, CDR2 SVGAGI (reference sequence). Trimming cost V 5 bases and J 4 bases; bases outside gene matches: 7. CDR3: CASSPDRDGTEAFF. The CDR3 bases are TGTGCCAGCAGTCCCGACAGGGACGGCACTGAAGCTTTCTTT.

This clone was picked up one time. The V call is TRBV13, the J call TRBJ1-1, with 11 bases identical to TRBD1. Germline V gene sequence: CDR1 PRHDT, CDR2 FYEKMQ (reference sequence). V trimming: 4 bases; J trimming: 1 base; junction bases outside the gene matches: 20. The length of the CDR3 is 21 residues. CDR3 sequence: CASSYQPGQGGVDGRNTEAFF. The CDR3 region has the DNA TGTGCCAGCAGCTATCAGCCGGGACAGGGGGGAGTAGATGGAAGGAACACTGAAGCTTTCTTT. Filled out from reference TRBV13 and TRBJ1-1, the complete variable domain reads AAGVIQSPRHLIKEKRETATLKCYPIPRHDTVYWYQQGPGQDPQFLISFYEKMQSDKGSIPDRFSAQQFSDYHSELNMSSLELGDSALYFCASSYQPGQGGVDGRNTEAFFGQGTRLTVV.

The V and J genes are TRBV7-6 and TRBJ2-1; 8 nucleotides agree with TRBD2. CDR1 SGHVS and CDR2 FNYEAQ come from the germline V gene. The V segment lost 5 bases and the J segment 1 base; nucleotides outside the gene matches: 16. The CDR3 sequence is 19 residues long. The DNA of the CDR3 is TGTGCCAGCAGCCTAAGCGGGAGAGGGACCGACCTTTCCTACAATGAGCAGTTCTTC. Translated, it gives CASSLSGRGTDLSYNEQFF.

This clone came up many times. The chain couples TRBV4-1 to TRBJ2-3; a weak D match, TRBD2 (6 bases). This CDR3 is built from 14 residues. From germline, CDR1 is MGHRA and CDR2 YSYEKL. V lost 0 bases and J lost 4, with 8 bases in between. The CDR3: CASSQEPGADTQYF. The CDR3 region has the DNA TGCGCCAGCAGCCAAGAACCGGGAGCAGATACGCAGTATTTT.